A single sample is the source of the 14 T cell receptor beta chains below, sequenced in a study of blood T cell repertoires in COVID-19. Sequencing used immunoSEQ multiplex PCR; TCRdb keeps in-frame clones, though not all of them. The table lists about 130,000 clones, about 82% of them singletons. The sequenced sample consisted of peripheral blood. The receptors were gathered from a human donor in a cohort sampled during active COVID-19.

This clone has just a few counts. The chain joins TRBV3-1 (or the pseudogene TRBV3-2) to TRBJ2-7; D is ambiguous. The CDR3 runs to 13 residues. CDR1 and CDR2 from the germline V gene are LGHDT and YNNKEL (reference sequence). V lost 4 bases to trimming and J lost 0 bases, with 7 bases between them. The CDR3 region has the DNA TGTGCCAGCAGCCTTAGCATCTCCTACGAGCAGTACTTC. This codes for CASSLSISYEQYF.

V gene TRBV30 combines with J gene TRBJ1-5, with 8 bases fitting TRBD1. CDR1 and CDR2 (germline): GTSNPN, SVGIG (reference sequence). The CDR3 has 14 residues. V lost 4 bases to trimming and J lost 6 bases; unmatched junction nucleotides: 8. The CDR3, as DNA: TGTGCCTGGACCTCTGCAGGGGGCTTTCAGCCCCAGCATTTT. It yields the protein CAWTSAGGFQPQHF.

The rearrangement joins TRBV5-4 to TRBJ2-3; D not resolved. The CDR3 totals 13 residues. With 3 bases removed from V and 8 bases from J, the gap between germline ends came to 13 bases. Germline V lookup: CDR1 SGHNT, CDR2 YYREEE (reference sequence). The CDR3 loop reads CASSSRGVGTQYF. For the CDR3, the DNA is TGTGCCAGCAGCTCTCGAGGTGTTGGTACGCAGTATTTT.

The chain employs TRBV24-1 and TRBJ1-3, with 8 bases aligning to TRBD1. After removal of 3 bases from V and 2 bases from J, the junction contained 2 bases not matched to a gene. Germline lookup yields CDR1 KGHDR and CDR2 SFDVKD. CDR3 length: 15 amino acids. DNA of the CDR3: TGTGCCACCAGTGATCCCAGGGGGCCTGGAAACACCATATATTTT. It specifies CATSDPRGPGNTIYF.

The chain combines TRBV19 with TRBJ2-3, with D perhaps TRBD1 (5 bases). Germline V CDR1 and CDR2: LNHDA, SQIVND (reference sequence). The CDR3 sequence is 14 residues long. The V and J ends lost 7 bases and 2 bases respectively, with 13 bases between them. CDR3 sequence (DNA): TGTGCCAGTATGGGGCAGCGCTCCACAGATACGCAGTATTTT. It translates to CASMGQRSTDTQYF.

Written as DNA, the CDR3 is TGTGCCAGCTCACGGGGACTAGCGGAGTTCGAGCAGTACTTC. This sequence encodes CASSRGLAEFEQYF. The rearrangement uses TRBV18 and TRBJ2-7, with 11 nucleotides matching TRBD2. With 4 bases clipped from V and 6 bases from J, the junction kept 5 bases outside the gene matches. The CDR3 spans 14 residues. Germline loops: CDR1 KGHSH, CDR2 LQKENI.

The rearrangement uses TRBV5-1 and TRBJ1-5, with 7 bases aligning to TRBD1. Germline V gene data show CDR1 as SGHRS and CDR2 as YFSETQ. This CDR3 spans 14 amino acids. Germline trimming cut 0 bases from V and 9 bases from J; bases unmatched to any gene: 6. The CDR3 region is CASSLGDSSGPQHF. CDR3 nucleotide sequence: TGCGCCAGCAGCTTGGGGGACAGCTCCGGGCCCCAGCATTTT.

This chain uses TRBV28 with TRBJ1-3; D is perhaps TRBD1 (5 bases). Trimming shortened V by 4 bases and J by 0 bases, and 16 bases separated the two germline ends. The CDR3 consists of 17 residues. In germline, CDR1 is MDHEN, CDR2 SYDVKM. The CDR3 nucleotides read TGTGCCAGCAGTTCCCATCGTATGACAGTCTCTGGAAACACCATATATTTT. This sequence encodes CASSSHRMTVSGNTIYF.

The V gene is TRBV28, the J gene TRBJ1-1, with TRBD1 matching 7 bases. V lost 5 bases to trimming and J lost 3 bases; unmatched junction nucleotides: 12. The CDR3 is 16 amino acids. Germline CDR1 reads MDHEN; CDR2 reads SYDVKM. CDR3 DNA: TGTGCCAGCAGTCCTCCCGTACAGGGGTTGGACACTGAAGCTTTCTTT. The encoded protein is CASSPPVQGLDTEAFF. Supplemented by reference TRBV28 and TRBJ1-1, the full variable domain reads DVKVTQSSRYLVKRTGEKVFLECVQDMDHENMFWYRQDPGLGLRLIYFSYDVKMKEKGDIPEGYSVSREKKERFSLILESASTNQTSMYLCASSPPVQGLDTEAFFGQGTRLTVV.

CDR3 sequence: CASSPRTGRTDTQYF. DNA for the CDR3: TGTGCCAGTAGTCCCAGGACAGGGCGCACAGATACGCAGTATTTT. The V gene is TRBV19, the J gene TRBJ2-3; 8 bases are a match to TRBD1. There are 15 residues in the CDR3. Germline loops: CDR1 LNHDA, CDR2 SQIVND (reference sequence). V trimming: 5 bases; J trimming: 1 base; junction bases outside the gene matches: 5.

The V gene is TRBV6-6, the J gene TRBJ1-4; 9 bases agree with TRBD1. This CDR3 is 15 amino acids long. The V segment lost 7 bases and the J segment 4 bases; nucleotides outside the gene matches: 7. Germline-derived CDR1 and CDR2 are MNHNY and SVGAGI (reference sequence). The CDR3, as DNA: TGTGCCAGCACTCCCCCGGGACAGGGTAATGAAAAACTGTTTTTT. It is translated as CASTPPGQGNEKLFF.

J is TRBJ2-3 and V is TRBV5-1, with 10 bases identical to TRBD2. V was clipped by 4 bases and J by 3 bases; unmatched bases: 5. The CDR3 covers 15 residues. Germline V lookup: CDR1 SGHRS, CDR2 YFSETQ. The CDR3 spells CASSPGTSATDTQYF. CDR3 in DNA: TGCGCCAGCAGCCCCGGGACTAGCGCAACAGATACGCAGTATTTT.

The V call is TRBV28, the J call TRBJ1-1, with 8 bases identical to TRBD1. Germline trimming cut 1 base from V and 5 bases from J; bases unmatched to any gene: 3. The CDR3 consists of 14 residues. Germline CDR1 reads MDHEN; CDR2 reads SYDVKM. The CDR3 loop reads CASSLSGGGTEAFF. Here the CDR3 DNA reads TGTGCCAGCAGTTTATCAGGGGGCGGAACTGAAGCTTTCTTT.

This chain uses TRBV7-2 with TRBJ2-3; possible D gene TRBD2, 6 bases. Germline CDR1 reads SGHTA; CDR2 reads FQGNSA. The CDR3 extends over 15 amino acids. Deletions cut 6 bases from V and 3 bases from J, with 16 bases between. The CDR3 is CASRQRGLETDTQYF. The CDR3 coding sequence is TGTGCCAGCAGACAACGGGGGTTGGAGACAGATACGCAGTATTTT.